The T cell receptor (beta chain) under discussion was sequenced for a study of blood T cell repertoires in COVID-19. The wider study: From the United States, Italy and Spain came samples of acute and convalescent COVID-19.

In germline, CDR1 is MNHNY, CDR2 SVGAGI (reference sequence). This CDR3 comprises 17 residues. Trimming at V came to 5 bases and at J to 2 bases, leaving 9 bases not matched to a gene. Produced via immunoSEQ multiplex PCR; TCRdb's table is partial and in-frame only. Counted here are 130,000 or so clones, roughly 90% occurring once; the ten biggest clones make up 2% to 2.5%. The sequenced sample consisted of peripheral blood. The sequence derives from a man between 65 and 85 years old with active COVID-19. The J gene is TRBJ2-2, the V gene TRBV6-6, with 9 bases identical to TRBD2. The DNA for the CDR3 is TGTGCCAGCAGTCCGCTCGCGGGAGGGGGTAACACCGGGGAGCTGTTTTTT. Translating gives CASSPLAGGGNTGELFF.